Following are 23 T cell receptor beta chains from one sample sequenced in a study of neoadjuvant anti-PD-1 for oral cavity cancer (dated by TCRdb to 2020 to 2023). The label giving this sample's time point can be read as: after neoadjuvant nivolumab, at surgical resection. Library creation used the immunoSEQ multiplex PCR assay. The source is immuneACCESS, and TCRdb retained only in-frame sequences with V and J called. Part of the clones is not carried over; for the studies checked, unresolved V genes explain less than half of this, and the remainder is unexplained. The sample includes around 32,000 clones, with about 77% observed a single time. The ten biggest clones cover 3.4% of the sample. Sample: PBMCs, taken after nivolumab (anti-PD-1) treatment. All receptors come from a person aged 40-85 years with oral cavity squamous cell carcinoma.

The rearrangement links TRBV7-2 to TRBJ2-5; TRBD2 matches 9 bases. The CDR3 loop spans 16 amino acids. Germline CDR1 is SGHTA and CDR2 is FQGNSA. The trim removed 2 bases at V and 5 bases at J, leaving 9 bases unmatched. The CDR3 loop is CASSLLRGGLEETQYF. Written as DNA, the CDR3 is TGTGCCAGCAGCTTATTGCGGGGGGGACTTGAGGAGACCCAGTACTTC.

This sequence joins TRBV9 and TRBJ2-3; TRBD1 might be the D (6 bases). V was trimmed by 0 bases and J by 2 bases, leaving 13 bases between them. There are 16 residues in the CDR3. Germline assignment: CDR1 SGDLS and CDR2 YYNGEE. CDR3 protein: CASSVEGGHLTDTQYF. CDR3 DNA sequence: TGTGCCAGCAGCGTAGAAGGGGGACACCTCACAGATACGCAGTATTTT.

The CDR3 DNA reads as TGTGCCAGCAGCTTGGACGCGACAGGGGGCTGGGAGCAGTACTTC. It specifies CASSLDATGGWEQYF. The chain recombines TRBV5-6 with TRBJ2-7, with TRBD1 matching 10 bases. Germline V gives CDR1 SGHDT, CDR2 YYEEEE. V shed 0 bases, J shed 7 bases, and the junction held 7 bases outside the gene matches. CDR3 length equals 15 residues.

V is TRBV11-3 and J is TRBJ2-2; D call uncertain. Germline-derived CDR1 and CDR2 are SGHNT and YENEEA. Trimming removed 5 bases from V and 5 bases from J, with 12 bases in between. This CDR3 contains 14 residues. CDR3: CASSPEIGTGELFF. The CDR3, as DNA: TGTGCCAGCAGCCCGGAGATCGGGACCGGGGAGCTGTTTTTT.

This chain links TRBV4-1 with TRBJ2-3; D may be TRBD2 (7 bases). Trimming left V 3 bases short and J 2 bases short, with 12 bases between. The CDR3 is 15 amino acids. Germline CDR1 reads MGHRA; CDR2 reads YSYEKL. The CDR3 spells CASSHGRGLTDTQYF. The CDR3 DNA sequence: TGCGCCAGCAGCCACGGGCGGGGGCTCACAGATACGCAGTATTTT.

The genes are TRBV7-2 and TRBJ2-3, with TRBD1 as a possible D gene (6 bases). The germline V gene has CDR1 SGHTA and CDR2 FQGNSA. V gave up 4 bases and J gave up 2 bases, with 10 bases separating them. The CDR3 is 14 amino acids. Here the CDR3 DNA reads TGTGCCAGCAGCTCGGACAGTTACACAGATACGCAGTATTTT. It codes for CASSSDSYTDTQYF.

The chain combines TRBV6-6 with TRBJ2-7; 8 bases match TRBD2. This CDR3 region has 15 residues. The trim removed 0 bases at V and 3 bases at J, leaving 4 bases unmatched. The germline V gene has CDR1 MNHNY and CDR2 SVGAGI (reference sequence). CDR3 sequence reads: CASSYSRGGHYEQYF. DNA for the CDR3: TGTGCCAGCAGTTACTCCCGCGGGGGGCACTACGAGCAGTACTTC.

This clone was found a few times. CDR3: CASSDPGTVVNSPLHF. The DNA of the CDR3 is TGCGCCAGCAGTGACCCCGGGACAGTTGTAAATTCACCCCTCCACTTT. The chain combines TRBV10-2 with TRBJ1-6; TRBD1 aligns across 7 bases. The CDR3 length is 16 residues. Germline CDR1 and CDR2: WSHSY and SAAADI. V gave up 3 bases and J gave up 7 bases; unmatched junction bases: 9.

This clone appeared once. The chain links TRBV14 to TRBJ1-6, with D possibly TRBD1 on 5 matching bases. Germline assignment: CDR1 SGHDN and CDR2 FVKESK. The CDR3 has 16 amino acids. V was trimmed by 1 base and J by 7 bases, leaving 14 bases between them. Here the CDR3 reads CASSQGRAGNNSPLHF. The CDR3 DNA is TGTGCCAGCAGCCAAGGAAGGGCAGGGAACAATTCACCCCTCCACTTT.

For the CDR3, the DNA is TGTGCCAGCAGTGGAGACAGGGCCACTGGAAACACCATATATTTT. Translated: CASSGDRATGNTIYF. The gene calls are TRBV9 and TRBJ1-3, with 7 bases lining up with TRBD1. CDR3 size: 15 residues. V shed 5 bases, J shed 2 bases, and the junction held 7 bases outside the gene matches. Per germline, CDR1 SGDLS and CDR2 YYNGEE.

The gene calls are TRBV4-1 and TRBJ1-2; 8 nucleotides line up with TRBD1. CDR1 MGHRA and CDR2 YSYEKL come from the germline V gene. This CDR3 is 15 amino acids long. The junction had 6 bases not matched to a gene; V was cut back by 4 bases and J by 2 bases. DNA for the CDR3: TGCGCCAGCAGCCTTGACGGACAGGGAAACTATGGCTACACCTTC. Translated, it gives CASSLDGQGNYGYTF.

CDR3 protein: CASSLTRDGSGTQYF. CDR3 bases: TGTGCCAGCAGCTTAACCAGGGATGGTTCGGGGACCCAGTACTTC. This chain joins TRBV11-3 and TRBJ2-5; tentative D call: TRBD1 (5 bases). This CDR3 spans 15 amino acids. The germline V gene encodes CDR1 SGHNT and CDR2 YENEEA. Trimming removed 2 bases at V and 7 bases at J, with 17 bases between.

The rearrangement links TRBV28 to TRBJ2-7; the match to TRBD1 covers 8 bases. The CDR3 loop spans 14 amino acids. V dropped 6 bases and J dropped 0; count of bases not matched to a gene: 4. CDR1 MDHEN and CDR2 SYDVKM come from the germline V gene. The CDR3 nucleotides read TGTGCCAGCAGCCTGGGACAGGACTCCTACGAGCAGTACTTC. It codes for CASSLGQDSYEQYF.

A single count supports this clone. This rearrangement joins TRBV19 to TRBJ2-1, with 7 bases matching TRBD1. The CDR3 has 14 amino acids. Looked up from germline, CDR1 is LNHDA and CDR2 is SQIVND (reference sequence). V was clipped by 2 bases and J by 6 bases; unmatched bases: 4. The CDR3 sequence is CASSIQQGRNEQFF. CDR3 nucleotides: TGTGCCAGTAGTATACAACAGGGGCGCAATGAGCAGTTCTTC.

The chain carries TRBV18 and TRBJ1-1; TRBD1 matches at 8 bases. The CDR3 has 15 residues. Trimming cost V 3 bases and J 11 bases; bases outside gene matches: 14. Germline CDR1 reads KGHSH; CDR2 reads LQKENI. For the CDR3, the DNA is TGTGCCAGCTCACCCGTGACAGGGGTGACACAAGGGGCTTTCTTT. This gives the protein CASSPVTGVTQGAFF.

The V call is TRBV6-5, the J call TRBJ1-2; D is unclear. V was shortened by 5 bases and J by 8 bases, with 15 bases between the two germline ends. Germline-derived CDR1 and CDR2 are MNHEY and SVGAGI. The CDR3 runs to 13 residues. CDR3 sequence: CASSIGLRRGYTF. CDR3 DNA: TGTGCCAGCAGTATTGGACTGAGGCGAGGCTACACCTTC.

This chain links TRBV5-1 with TRBJ2-7; possibly TRBD1 or TRBD2 for D (6 bases each). This CDR3 region has 14 residues. Trimming took 2 bases from V and 4 from J, leaving 13 bases between them. Germline CDR1 reads SGHRS; CDR2 reads YFSETQ. The CDR3 spells CASSFGGGGYEQYF. The DNA for the CDR3 is TGCGCCAGCAGCTTTGGAGGGGGAGGATACGAGCAGTACTTC.

This chain joins TRBV4-1 and TRBJ2-1; D possibly uses TRBD1 or TRBD2 (5 bases each). Germline CDR1 reads MGHRA; CDR2 reads YSYEKL. V was cut by 3 bases and J by 1 base, with 10 bases left in between. This CDR3 has 15 residues. The DNA for the CDR3 is TGCGCCAGCAGCCAGGGACGGCCTTCCTACAATGAGCAGTTCTTC. Translated: CASSQGRPSYNEQFF.

The count of this clone is one. DNA for the CDR3: TGCGCCAGCAGCTCCACGACTAGCGGGGGGGCGTCTGTCACCGGGGAGCTGTTTTTT. This encodes CASSSTTSGGASVTGELFF. The chain carries TRBV5-1 and TRBJ2-2; 14 bases align to TRBD2. Trimming at V came to 3 bases and at J to 4 bases, leaving 11 bases not matched to a gene. CDR1 is SGHRS, CDR2 YFSETQ, per germline. The CDR3 consists of 19 residues.

This clone was observed a few times. This rearrangement joins TRBV28 to TRBJ1-1; possible D gene TRBD1, 6 bases. Trimming cost V 3 bases and J 0 bases, with 14 bases left between them. Germline V gene data show CDR1 as MDHEN and CDR2 as SYDVKM. CDR3 size: 16 residues. For the CDR3, the DNA is TGTGCCAGCAGTTTTGCCTCGGACAGTATGAACACTGAAGCTTTCTTT. Translation gives CASSFASDSMNTEAFF. Using reference TRBV28 and TRBJ1-1 for the parts outside the CDR3, the full variable domain is DVKVTQSSRYLVKRTGEKVFLECVQDMDHENMFWYRQDPGLGLRLIYFSYDVKMKEKGDIPEGYSVSREKKERFSLILESASTNQTSMYLCASSFASDSMNTEAFFGQGTRLTVV.

This chain connects TRBV5-4 to TRBJ1-6; 7 positions match TRBD1. The germline CDR1 and CDR2 sequences are SGHNT and YYREEE (reference sequence). The CDR3 length is 14 residues. Trimming took 3 bases from V and 9 from J; bases not matched to a gene: 6. Here the CDR3 DNA reads TGTGCCAGCAGCTCGGAGACAGGGAGTTCACCCCTCCACTTT. Encoded protein: CASSSETGSSPLHF.

The V and J genes are TRBV6-5 and TRBJ1-2, with TRBD1 matching 9 bases. V lost 6 bases and J lost 2; bases outside the gene matches: 4. Germline V lookup: CDR1 MNHEY, CDR2 SVGAGI. The CDR3 runs to 14 residues. The CDR3: CASRRQGGNYGYTF. In nucleotides, the CDR3 is TGTGCCAGCAGACGACAGGGGGGAAACTATGGCTACACCTTC.

The chain uses TRBV19 and TRBJ1-5, with D unresolved. The CDR3 is 15 residues long. V was pared by 3 bases and J by 5 bases, with 14 bases between. Germline V gives CDR1 LNHDA, CDR2 SQIVND (reference sequence). CDR3 sequence reads: CASSMGAKDYQPQHF. The CDR3 DNA follows: TGTGCCAGTAGTATGGGTGCGAAGGATTATCAGCCCCAGCATTTT.